This is a list of T cell receptor beta chains from one sample in a study of immune characteristics of hereditary and idiopathic chronic pancreatitis. The data were produced by immunoSEQ multiplex PCR, yet TCRdb's version contains in-frame clones alone and is incomplete. The profile covers over 1,500 clones, with roughly 74% appearing a single time and 45% to 50% taken by the ten largest. Sequences were obtained from pancreas tissue with hereditary chronic pancreatitis. These TCRs come from a human donor with chronic pancreatitis. Both conserved end residues are trimmed from each CDR3. The order of the fields is CDR3 protein, V gene, J gene.

ASSGRTGSGNTIY,TRBV28,TRBJ1-3
ASTLEEDSFDEQY,TRBV7-2,TRBJ2-7
ASSQVNSGRTEQY,TRBV4-1,TRBJ2-7
ASSLTGGSYNEQF,TRBV7-2,TRBJ2-1
ASSSEPDDYEQY,TRBV7-2,TRBJ2-7
ASSLAARGQADTQY,TRBV5-1,TRBJ2-3
ASSDRDQETQY,TRBV19,TRBJ2-5
ASTFGAGELF,TRBV12-3/TRBV12-4,TRBJ2-2
ASSQDKGSYNEQF,TRBV4-2,TRBJ2-1
ASSREGGQGSNQPQH,TRBV7-9,TRBJ1-5
ASSLALDTQY,TRBV12-3/TRBV12-4,TRBJ2-3
ASSEAGGTDTQY,TRBV6-4,TRBJ2-3
ASLSDPYNEQF,TRBV10-2,TRBJ2-1
ASSRQANYGYT,TRBV6-5,TRBJ1-2
ATSDLQDSTDTQY,TRBV24-1,TRBJ2-3
ASSLGVNEQF,TRBV7-9,TRBJ2-1
ASSHRVQETQY,TRBV4-2,TRBJ2-5
AWTGGLYNEKLF,TRBV30,TRBJ1-4
ASSGSGSGSGEQY,TRBV5-8,TRBJ2-7
ASNKGGSQLNYGYT,TRBV6-6,TRBJ1-2
ASSGTPGTANTGELF,TRBV5-1,TRBJ2-2
ASSQVTGFSPLH,TRBV3-1/TRBV3-2,TRBJ1-6
ASSKGGSGDYEQY,TRBV7-9,TRBJ2-7
ASRGVSYEQY,TRBV27,TRBJ2-7
ASSSYRGRHYGYT,TRBV7-2,TRBJ1-2
ASSLGGPYEAF,TRBV5-1,TRBJ1-1
ASSQEGREGPINEQF,TRBV4-3,TRBJ2-1
ASSRTSGANNEQF,TRBV14,TRBJ2-1
ASSPQGSRNTIY,TRBV28,TRBJ1-3
ASSPPATQETQY,TRBV7-9,TRBJ2-5
ASTPRGMDNEQF,TRBV19,TRBJ2-1
ASSDGGGAGELF,TRBV6-4,TRBJ2-2
ASSRFPAGAGETQY,TRBV7-2,TRBJ2-5
ASSPGTSDLETQY,TRBV7-8,TRBJ2-5
ASSQRAGGFRSPLH,TRBV3-1/TRBV3-2,TRBJ1-6
ASSLGGIKSYEQY,TRBV5-4,TRBJ2-7
ASRKQGLQNQPQH,TRBV5-6,TRBJ1-5
SASVARFSGYT,TRBV20-1,TRBJ1-2
ASSESAGGTDTQY,TRBV6-1,TRBJ2-3
ASRTGTTNEQF,TRBV7-9,TRBJ2-1
ASSKEGAETQY,TRBV5-1,TRBJ2-5
AAQTVGDTEAF,TRBV2,TRBJ1-1
ASGPGGAFPTDTQY,TRBV7-3,TRBJ2-3
ASSLLKQGNTEAF,TRBV28,TRBJ1-1
ASSQGREGGNEQF,TRBV4-2,TRBJ2-1
ASSQEANQPQH,TRBV19,TRBJ1-5
ASSQGDREVGGIEQF,TRBV3-1/TRBV3-2,TRBJ2-1
ASLGQNYGYT,TRBV28,TRBJ1-2
SASGGTGGWNQPQH,TRBV20-1,TRBJ1-5
ASALYGNQPQH,TRBV27,TRBJ1-5
ASSQDRGHGQPQH,TRBV4-2,TRBJ1-5
AWSPGRSNTEAF,TRBV30,TRBJ1-1
ASSLRGDRGTGELF,TRBV9,TRBJ2-2